This T cell receptor beta chain comes out of a study of shared clonotypes between healthy human individuals. Study conclusions and caveats: Shared clonotypes across all four donors exceeded non-shared ones in generation probability.

Replicate PCRs run on sorted subsets employed 200 ng DNA, roughly 30,000 T cell genomes. TCRdb's table, derived via immunoSEQ multiplex PCR, lists solely in-frame clones and lacks some. Of around 940,000 clones listed, about three quarters are singletons. On this clone: Antigen specificity is unknown.

Adults of Caucasian background living in Nashville, Tennessee made up all donors. This CDR3 is 14 amino acids long. The germline CDR1 and CDR2 sequences are GTSNPN and SVGIG (reference sequence). Trimming shortened V by 0 bases and J by 0 bases, and 9 bases separated the two germline ends. The TCR was taken from a man aged 18 to 30 in good health. Material for sequencing was memory CD4+ T cells sorted from blood. The subset here: CD45RA-negative fraction. V gene TRBV30 combines with J gene TRBJ2-7; maybe TRBD1 (5 bases). The CDR3 sequence: CAWSVSGISYEQYF. DNA of the CDR3: TGTGCCTGGAGTGTATCAGGGATCTCCTACGAGCAGTACTTC. Supplemented by reference TRBV30 and TRBJ2-7, the full variable domain reads SQTIHQWPATLVQPVGSPLSLECTVEGTSNPNLYWYRQAAGRGLQLLFYSVGIGQISSEVPQNLSASRPQDRQFILSSKKLLLSDSGFYLCAWSVSGISYEQYFGPGTRLTVT.